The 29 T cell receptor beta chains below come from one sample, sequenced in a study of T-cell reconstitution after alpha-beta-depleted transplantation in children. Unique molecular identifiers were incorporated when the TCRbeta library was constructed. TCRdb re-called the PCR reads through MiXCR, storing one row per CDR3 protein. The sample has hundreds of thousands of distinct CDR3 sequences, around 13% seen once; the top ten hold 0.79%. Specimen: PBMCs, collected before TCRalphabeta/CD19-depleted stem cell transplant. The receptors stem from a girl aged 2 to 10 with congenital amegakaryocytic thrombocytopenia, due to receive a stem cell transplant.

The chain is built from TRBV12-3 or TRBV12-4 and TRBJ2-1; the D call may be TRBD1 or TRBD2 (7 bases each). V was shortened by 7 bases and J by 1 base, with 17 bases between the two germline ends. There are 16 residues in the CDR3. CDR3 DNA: TGTGCCAGCACCCCGGGGGAGGGGGCTTCCTACAATGAGCAGTTCTTC. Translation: CASTPGEGASYNEQFF.

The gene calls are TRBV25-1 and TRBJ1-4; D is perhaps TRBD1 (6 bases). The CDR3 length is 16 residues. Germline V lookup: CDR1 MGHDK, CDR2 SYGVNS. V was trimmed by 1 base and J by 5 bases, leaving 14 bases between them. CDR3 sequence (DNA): TGTGCCAGCAGTGAATCCCGGGCAGGGGCAAATGAAAAACTGTTTTTT. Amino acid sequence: CASSESRAGANEKLFF.

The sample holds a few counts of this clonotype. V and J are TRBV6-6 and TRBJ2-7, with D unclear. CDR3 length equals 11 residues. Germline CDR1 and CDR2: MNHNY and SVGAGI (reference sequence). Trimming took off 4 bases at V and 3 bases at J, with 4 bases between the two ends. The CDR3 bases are TGTGCCAGCAGTTTTTACTACGAGCAGTACTTC. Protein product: CASSFYYEQYF.

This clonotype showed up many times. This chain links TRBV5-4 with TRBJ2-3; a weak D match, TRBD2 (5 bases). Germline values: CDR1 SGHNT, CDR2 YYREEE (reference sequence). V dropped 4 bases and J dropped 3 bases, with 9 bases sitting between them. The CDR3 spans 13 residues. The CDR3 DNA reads TGTGCCAGCAGCCCGGAGGTAACAGATACGCAGTATTTT. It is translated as CASSPEVTDTQYF.

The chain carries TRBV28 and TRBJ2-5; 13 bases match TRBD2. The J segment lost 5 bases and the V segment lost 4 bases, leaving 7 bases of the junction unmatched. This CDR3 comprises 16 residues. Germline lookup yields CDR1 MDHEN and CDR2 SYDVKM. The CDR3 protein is CASSSRGLAGVETQYF. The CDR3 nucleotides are TGTGCCAGCAGTTCAAGAGGACTAGCGGGAGTCGAGACCCAGTACTTC.

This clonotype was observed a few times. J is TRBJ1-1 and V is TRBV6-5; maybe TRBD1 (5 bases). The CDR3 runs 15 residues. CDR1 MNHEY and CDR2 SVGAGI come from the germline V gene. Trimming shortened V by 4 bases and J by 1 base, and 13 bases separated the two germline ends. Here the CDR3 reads CASSSFRQKNTEAFF. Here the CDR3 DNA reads TGTGCCAGCAGTTCCTTCCGACAGAAGAACACTGAAGCTTTCTTT.

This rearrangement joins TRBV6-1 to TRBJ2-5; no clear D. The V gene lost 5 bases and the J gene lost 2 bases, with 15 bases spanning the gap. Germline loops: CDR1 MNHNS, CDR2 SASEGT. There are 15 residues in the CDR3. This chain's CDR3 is CASSRHRQLQETQYF. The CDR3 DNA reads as TGTGCCAGCAGTCGACACCGGCAGTTACAAGAGACCCAGTACTTC.

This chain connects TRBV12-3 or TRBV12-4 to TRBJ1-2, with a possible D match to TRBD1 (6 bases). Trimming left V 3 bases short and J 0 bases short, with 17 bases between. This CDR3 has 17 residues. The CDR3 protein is CASSLGRRGSPNYGYTF. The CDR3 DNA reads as TGTGCCAGCAGTTTGGGTAGAAGGGGGAGTCCTAACTATGGCTACACCTTC.

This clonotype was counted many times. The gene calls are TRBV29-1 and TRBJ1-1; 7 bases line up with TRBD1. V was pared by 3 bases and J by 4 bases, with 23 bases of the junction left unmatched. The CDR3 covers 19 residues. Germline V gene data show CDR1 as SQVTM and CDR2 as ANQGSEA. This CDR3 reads CSVDPREAWVNRGITEAFF. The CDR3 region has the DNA TGCAGCGTTGATCCCCGGGAGGCGTGGGTGAACAGGGGAATCACTGAAGCTTTCTTT. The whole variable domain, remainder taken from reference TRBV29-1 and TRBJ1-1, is SAVISQKPSRDICQRGTSLTIQCQVDSQVTMMFWYRQQPGQSLTLIATANQGSEATYESGFVIDKFPISRPNLTFSTLTVSNMSPEDSSIYLCSVDPREAWVNRGITEAFFGQGTRLTVV.

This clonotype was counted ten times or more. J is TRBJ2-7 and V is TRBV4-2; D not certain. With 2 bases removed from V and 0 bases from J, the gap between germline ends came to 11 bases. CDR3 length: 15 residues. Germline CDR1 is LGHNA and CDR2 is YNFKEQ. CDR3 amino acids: CASSQLPPSSYEQYF. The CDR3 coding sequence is TGTGCCAGCAGCCAACTCCCTCCGAGCTCCTACGAGCAGTACTTC.

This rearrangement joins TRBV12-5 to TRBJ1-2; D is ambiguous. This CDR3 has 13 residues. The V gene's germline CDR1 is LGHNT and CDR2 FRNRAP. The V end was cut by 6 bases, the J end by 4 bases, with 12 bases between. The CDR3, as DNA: TGTGCTAGTGGCCACGGGAGAACCTATGGCTACACCTTC. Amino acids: CASGHGRTYGYTF.

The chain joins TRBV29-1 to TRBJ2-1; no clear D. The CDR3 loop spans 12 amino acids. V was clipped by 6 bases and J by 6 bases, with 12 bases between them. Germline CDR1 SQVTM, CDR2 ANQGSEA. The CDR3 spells CSVQRSSNEQFF. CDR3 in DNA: TGCAGCGTCCAAAGGTCGTCCAATGAGCAGTTCTTC.

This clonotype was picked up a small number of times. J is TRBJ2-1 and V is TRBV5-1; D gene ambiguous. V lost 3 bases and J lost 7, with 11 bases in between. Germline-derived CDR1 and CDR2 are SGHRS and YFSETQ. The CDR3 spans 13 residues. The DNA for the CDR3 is TGCGCCAGCAGCTGGGCCTGGGGTAATGAGCAGTTCTTC. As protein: CASSWAWGNEQFF.

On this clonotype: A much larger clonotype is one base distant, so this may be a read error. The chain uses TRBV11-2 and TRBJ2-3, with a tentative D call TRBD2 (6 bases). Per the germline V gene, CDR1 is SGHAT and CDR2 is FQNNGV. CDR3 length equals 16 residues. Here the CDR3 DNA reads TGTGTCAGCAGCTTGGAGGGACCAACTTATTGGGATACGCAGTATTTT. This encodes CVSSLEGPTYWDTQYF.

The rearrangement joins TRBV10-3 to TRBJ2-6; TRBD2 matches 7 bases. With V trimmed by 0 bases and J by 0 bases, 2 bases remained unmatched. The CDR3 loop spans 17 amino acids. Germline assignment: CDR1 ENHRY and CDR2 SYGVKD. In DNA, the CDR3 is TGTGCCATCAGTGAGTCTCGGGGGGTCTCTGGGGCCAACGTCCTGACTTTC. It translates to CAISESRGVSGANVLTF.

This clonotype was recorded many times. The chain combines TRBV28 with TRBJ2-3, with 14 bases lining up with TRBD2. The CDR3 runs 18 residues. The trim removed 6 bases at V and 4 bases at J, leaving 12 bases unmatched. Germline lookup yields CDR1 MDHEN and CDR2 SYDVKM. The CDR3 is CASSLMGTSGSVADTQYF. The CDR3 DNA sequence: TGTGCCAGCAGCCTAATGGGGACTAGCGGGAGTGTCGCAGATACGCAGTATTTT.

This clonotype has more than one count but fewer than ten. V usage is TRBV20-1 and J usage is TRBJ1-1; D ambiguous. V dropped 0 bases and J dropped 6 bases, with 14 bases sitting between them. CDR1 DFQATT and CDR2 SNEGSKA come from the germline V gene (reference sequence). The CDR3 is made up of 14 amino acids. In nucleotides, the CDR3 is TGCAGTGCTAGAGATGGTAATCGCGGGGCTGAAGCTTTCTTT. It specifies CSARDGNRGAEAFF.

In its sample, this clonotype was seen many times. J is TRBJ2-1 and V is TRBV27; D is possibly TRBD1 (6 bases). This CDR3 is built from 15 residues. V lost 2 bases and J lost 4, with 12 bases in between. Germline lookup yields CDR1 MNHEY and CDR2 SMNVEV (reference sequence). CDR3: CASSLLTGLYNEQFF. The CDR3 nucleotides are TGTGCCAGCAGTTTACTGACAGGACTTTACAATGAGCAGTTCTTC.

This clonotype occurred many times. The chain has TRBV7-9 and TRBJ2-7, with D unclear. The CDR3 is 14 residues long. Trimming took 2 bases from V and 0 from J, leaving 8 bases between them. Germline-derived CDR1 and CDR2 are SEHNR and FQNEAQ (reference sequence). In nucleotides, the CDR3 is TGTGCCAGCAGCTTATCCCAGGCCTCCTACGAGCAGTACTTC. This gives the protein CASSLSQASYEQYF.

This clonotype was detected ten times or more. CDR3 residues: CASGQPPTDTQYF. For the CDR3, the DNA is TGTGCCAGCGGGCAACCACCCACAGATACGCAGTATTTT. The V and J genes are TRBV6-2 or TRBV6-3 and TRBJ2-3, with D unclear. V shed 8 bases and J shed 2 bases, with 11 bases lying between them. This CDR3 has 13 amino acids. In germline, CDR1 is MNHEY, CDR2 SVGEGT.

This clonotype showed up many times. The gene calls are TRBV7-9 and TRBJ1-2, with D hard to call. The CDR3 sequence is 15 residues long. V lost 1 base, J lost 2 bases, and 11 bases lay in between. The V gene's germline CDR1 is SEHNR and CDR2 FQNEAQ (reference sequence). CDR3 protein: CASSLGRPGNYGYTF. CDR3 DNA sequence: TGTGCCAGCAGCTTAGGGCGACCAGGAAACTATGGCTACACCTTC.

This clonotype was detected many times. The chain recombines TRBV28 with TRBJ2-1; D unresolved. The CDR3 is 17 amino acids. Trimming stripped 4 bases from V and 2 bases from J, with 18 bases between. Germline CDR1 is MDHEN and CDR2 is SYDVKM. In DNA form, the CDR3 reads TGTGCCAGCAGTTCCCCTCAGGCCGGCCGAACCTACAATGAGCAGTTCTTC. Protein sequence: CASSSPQAGRTYNEQFF.

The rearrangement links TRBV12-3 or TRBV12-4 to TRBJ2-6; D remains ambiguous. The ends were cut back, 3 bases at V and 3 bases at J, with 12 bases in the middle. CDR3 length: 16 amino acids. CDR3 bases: TGTGCCAGCAGTTTCCCCAAATCCAGTGGGGCCAACGTCCTGACTTTC. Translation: CASSFPKSSGANVLTF.

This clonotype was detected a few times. The CDR3 sequence is CATGTGSSDTQYF. The CDR3 nucleotides are TGTGCAACCGGGACAGGGAGTTCAGATACGCAGTATTTT. The chain couples TRBV6-1 to TRBJ2-3, with 9 bases aligning to TRBD1. Germline V gene sequence: CDR1 MNHNS, CDR2 SASEGT. The length of the CDR3 is 13 residues.

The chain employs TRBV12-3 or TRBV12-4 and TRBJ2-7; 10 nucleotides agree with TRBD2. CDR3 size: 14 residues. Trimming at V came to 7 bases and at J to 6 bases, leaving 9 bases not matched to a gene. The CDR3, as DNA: TGTGCCAGCAATCCGGGACTAGCGACAACCGAGCAGTACTTC. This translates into CASNPGLATTEQYF.

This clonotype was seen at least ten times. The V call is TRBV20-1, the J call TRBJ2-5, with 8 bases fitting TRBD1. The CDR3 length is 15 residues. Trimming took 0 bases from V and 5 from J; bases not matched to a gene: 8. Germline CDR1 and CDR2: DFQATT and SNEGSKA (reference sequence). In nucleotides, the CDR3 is TGCAGTGCTAGAGATCCCGGACAGGGTGACGAGACCCAGTACTTC. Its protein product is CSARDPGQGDETQYF.

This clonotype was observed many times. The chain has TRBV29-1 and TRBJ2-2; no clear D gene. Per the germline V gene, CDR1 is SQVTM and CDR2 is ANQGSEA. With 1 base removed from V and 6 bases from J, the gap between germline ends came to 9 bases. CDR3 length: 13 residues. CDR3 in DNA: TGCAGCGTTGAAGGGCCATATTCCGGGGAGCTGTTTTTT. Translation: CSVEGPYSGELFF.

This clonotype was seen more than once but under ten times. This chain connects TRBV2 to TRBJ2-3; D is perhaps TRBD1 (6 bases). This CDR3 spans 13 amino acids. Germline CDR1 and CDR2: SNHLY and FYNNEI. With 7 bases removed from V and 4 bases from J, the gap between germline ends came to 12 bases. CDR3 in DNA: TGTGCCAGCACTGGGGGCAGGGCAGATACGCAGTATTTT. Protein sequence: CASTGGRADTQYF.

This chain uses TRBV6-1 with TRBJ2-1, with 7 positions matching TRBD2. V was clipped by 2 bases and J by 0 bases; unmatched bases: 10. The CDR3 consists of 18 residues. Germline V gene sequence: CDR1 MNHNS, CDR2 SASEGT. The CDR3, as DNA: TGTGCCAGCAGTGAAAGGGGCCGGAGCGGGATCTCCTACAATGAGCAGTTCTTC. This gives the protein CASSERGRSGISYNEQFF.